The clone carrying this T cell receptor beta chain was picked up a small number of times. What it binds is unknown. These data belong to a study of cytomegalovirus exposure and HLA in healthy donors. Study context: Across 350 to 500 genotyped donors, over 70% landed in the Caucasian-associated ancestry cluster. The study, taken as a whole, reports: Reports showed the classifier diagnosing cytomegalovirus status with high specificity and sensitivity. Researchers reported in a later analysis that a missense DCLRE1C variant was tied to TCR beta V- and J-gene trimming. Excluded: some indistinguishable V segments such as TRBV6-2 and TRBV6-3.

The PCR ran on 60 Vbeta and 13 Jbeta primers. The data were produced by immunoSEQ multiplex PCR, yet TCRdb's version contains in-frame clones alone and is incomplete. The sample has about 200,000 clones; over 65% are singletons. This CDR3 comprises 13 residues. Looked up from germline, CDR1 is MNHNS and CDR2 is SASEGT. This sequence originates from a woman between 25 and 40 years old in good health and CMV-seronegative. The sequencing input was PBMCs. The chain has TRBV6-1 and TRBJ2-5, with D possibly TRBD1 on 6 matching bases. The end of the DNA aligns better with TRBJ2-7, so the J call may be wrong. The CDR3 region is CASNTDRPYEQYF. The CDR3 DNA reads as TGTGCCAGCAATACGGACAGACCCTACGAGCAGTACTTC.